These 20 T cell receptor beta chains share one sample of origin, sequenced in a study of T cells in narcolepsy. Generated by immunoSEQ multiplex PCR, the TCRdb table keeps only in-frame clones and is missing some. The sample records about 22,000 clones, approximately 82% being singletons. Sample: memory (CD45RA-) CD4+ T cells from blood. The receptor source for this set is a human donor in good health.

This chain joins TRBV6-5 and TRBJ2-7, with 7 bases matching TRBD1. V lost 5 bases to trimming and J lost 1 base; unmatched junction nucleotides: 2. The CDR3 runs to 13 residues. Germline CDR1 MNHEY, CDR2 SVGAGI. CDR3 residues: CASSRGQSYEQYF. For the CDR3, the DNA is TGTGCCAGCAGTAGGGGACAGTCCTACGAGCAGTACTTC.

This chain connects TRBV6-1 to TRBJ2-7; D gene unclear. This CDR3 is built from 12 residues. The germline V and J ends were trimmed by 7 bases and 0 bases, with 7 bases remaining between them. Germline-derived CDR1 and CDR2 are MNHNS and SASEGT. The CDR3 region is CASKSDSYEQYF. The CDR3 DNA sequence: TGTGCCAGCAAAAGCGACTCCTACGAGCAGTACTTC.

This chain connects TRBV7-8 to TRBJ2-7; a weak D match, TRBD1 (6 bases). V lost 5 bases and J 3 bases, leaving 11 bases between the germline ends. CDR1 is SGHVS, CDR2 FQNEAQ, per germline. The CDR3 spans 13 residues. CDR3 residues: CASSTRQVYEQYF. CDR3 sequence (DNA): TGTGCCAGCAGCACCCGACAGGTCTACGAGCAGTACTTC.

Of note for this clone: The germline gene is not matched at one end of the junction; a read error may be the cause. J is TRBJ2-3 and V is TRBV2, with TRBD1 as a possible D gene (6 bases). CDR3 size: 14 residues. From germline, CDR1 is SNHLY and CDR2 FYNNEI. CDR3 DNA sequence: TGTGTCAGCGCGACAGGTTTCGGCCCGGGTACGCAGTATTTT. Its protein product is CVSATGFGPGTQYF.

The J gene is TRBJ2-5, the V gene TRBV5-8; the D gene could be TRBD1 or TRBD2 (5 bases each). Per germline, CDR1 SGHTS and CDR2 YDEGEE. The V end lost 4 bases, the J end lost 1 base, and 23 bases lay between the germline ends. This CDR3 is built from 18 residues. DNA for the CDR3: TGTGCCAGCAGCCTCCCCAAGCTCAGGGTTGAGGGCCAAGAGACCCAGTACTTC. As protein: CASSLPKLRVEGQETQYF. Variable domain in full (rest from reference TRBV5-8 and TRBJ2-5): EAGVTQSPTHLIKTRGQQATLRCSPISGHTSVYWYQQALGLGLQFLLWYDEGEERNRGNFPPRFSGRQFPNYSSELNVNALELEDSALYLCASSLPKLRVEGQETQYFGPGTRLLVL.

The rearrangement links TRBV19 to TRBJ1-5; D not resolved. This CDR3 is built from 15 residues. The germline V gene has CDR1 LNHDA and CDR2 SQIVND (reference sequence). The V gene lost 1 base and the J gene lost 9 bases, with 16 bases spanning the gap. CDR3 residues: CASSIVGPKRLPQHF. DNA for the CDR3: TGTGCCAGTAGTATAGTTGGGCCGAAGCGGCTGCCCCAGCATTTT.

CDR3 sequence reads: CASSQPGLAGWDTQYF. The DNA for the CDR3 is TGTGCCAGCAGCCAACCGGGACTAGCGGGGTGGGATACGCAGTATTTT. The V and J genes are TRBV4-2 and TRBJ2-3, with TRBD2 identical over 13 bases. J gave up 6 bases and V 2 bases, and 5 bases lay outside the gene matches. The germline V gene has CDR1 LGHNA and CDR2 YNFKEQ. The CDR3 sequence is 16 residues long.

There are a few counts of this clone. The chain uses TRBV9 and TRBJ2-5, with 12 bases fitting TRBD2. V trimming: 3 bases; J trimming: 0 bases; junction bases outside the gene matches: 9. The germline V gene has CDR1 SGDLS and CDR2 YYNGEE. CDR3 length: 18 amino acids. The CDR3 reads CASSEKGLAGMYQETQYF. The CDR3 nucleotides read TGTGCCAGCAGCGAAAAAGGACTAGCGGGGATGTACCAAGAGACCCAGTACTTC.

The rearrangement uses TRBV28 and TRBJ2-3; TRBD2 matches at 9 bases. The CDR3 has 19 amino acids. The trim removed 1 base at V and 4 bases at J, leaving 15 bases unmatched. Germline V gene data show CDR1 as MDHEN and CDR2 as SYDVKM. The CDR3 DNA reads TGTGCCAGCAGTTTATCGGTGTGGAGCGGGGGGAGGCCACCAGATACGCAGTATTTT. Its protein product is CASSLSVWSGGRPPDTQYF.

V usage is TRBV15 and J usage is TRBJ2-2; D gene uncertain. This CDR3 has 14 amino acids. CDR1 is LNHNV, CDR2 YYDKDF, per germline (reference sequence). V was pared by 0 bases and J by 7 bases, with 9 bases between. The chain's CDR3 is CATSRDLRIGELFF. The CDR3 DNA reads TGTGCCACCAGCAGAGATTTAAGGATCGGGGAGCTGTTTTTT.

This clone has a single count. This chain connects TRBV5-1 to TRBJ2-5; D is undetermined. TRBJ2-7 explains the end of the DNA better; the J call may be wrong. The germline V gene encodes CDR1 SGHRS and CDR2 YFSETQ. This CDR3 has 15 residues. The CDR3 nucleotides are TGCGCCAGCAGCTTGGATACAGATATCGTCTACGAGCAGTACTTC. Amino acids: CASSLDTDIVYEQYF.

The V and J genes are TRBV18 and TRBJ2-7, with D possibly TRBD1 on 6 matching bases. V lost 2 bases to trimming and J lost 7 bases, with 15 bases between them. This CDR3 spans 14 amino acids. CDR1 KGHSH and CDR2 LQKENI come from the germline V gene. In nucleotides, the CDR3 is TGTGCCAGCTCACCATCACAGGGTTCGCTGGAGCAGTACTTC. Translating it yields CASSPSQGSLEQYF.

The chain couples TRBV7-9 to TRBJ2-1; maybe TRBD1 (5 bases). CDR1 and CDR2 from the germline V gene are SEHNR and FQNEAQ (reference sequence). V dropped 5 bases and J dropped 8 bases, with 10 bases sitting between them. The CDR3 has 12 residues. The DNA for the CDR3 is TGTGCCAGCAGCGTCATGGGGCATGAGCAGTTCTTC. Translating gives CASSVMGHEQFF.

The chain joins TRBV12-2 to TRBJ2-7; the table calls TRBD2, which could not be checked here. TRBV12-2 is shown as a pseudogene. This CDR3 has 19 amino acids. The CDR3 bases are TGTGCAAGTCGCTCCCCCCAGGCTGAGGGCCCGACCTCCACCCGGGAGCAGTACTTC. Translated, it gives CASRSPQAEGPTSTREQYF.

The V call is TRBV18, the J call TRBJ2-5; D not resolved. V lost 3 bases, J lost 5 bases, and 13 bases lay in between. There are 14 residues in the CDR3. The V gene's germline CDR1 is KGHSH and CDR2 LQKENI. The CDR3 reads CASSPSSLGETQYF. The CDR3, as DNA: TGTGCCAGCTCACCTAGTAGCCTGGGGGAGACCCAGTACTTC. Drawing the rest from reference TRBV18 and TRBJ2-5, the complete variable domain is NAGVMQNPRHLVRRRGQEARLRCSPMKGHSHVYWYRQLPEEGLKFMVYLQKENIIDESGMPKERFSAEFPKEGPSILRIQQVVRGDSAAYFCASSPSSLGETQYFGPGTRLLVL.

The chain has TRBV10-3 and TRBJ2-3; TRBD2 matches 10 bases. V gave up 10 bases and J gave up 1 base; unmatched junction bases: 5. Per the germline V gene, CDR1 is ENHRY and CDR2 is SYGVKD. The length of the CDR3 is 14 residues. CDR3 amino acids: CATQRGGGTDTQYF. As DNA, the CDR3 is TGTGCCACGCAGCGGGGGGGTGGCACAGATACGCAGTATTTT.

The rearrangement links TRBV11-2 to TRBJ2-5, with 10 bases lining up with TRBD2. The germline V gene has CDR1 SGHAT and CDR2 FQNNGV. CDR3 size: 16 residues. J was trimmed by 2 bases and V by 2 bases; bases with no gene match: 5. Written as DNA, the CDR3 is TGTGCCAGCAGCTTATTAATAGCGGGGGGTCAAGAGACCCAGTACTTC. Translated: CASSLLIAGGQETQYF.

CDR3 in amino acids: CASSLVRVSETQYF. CDR3 nucleotide sequence: TGTGCCAGCAGCTTGGTTCGGGTCAGCGAGACCCAGTACTTC. J is TRBJ2-5 and V is TRBV5-6, with D unclear. Looked up from germline, CDR1 is SGHDT and CDR2 is YYEEEE. This CDR3 region has 14 residues. V was shortened by 0 bases and J by 5 bases, with 11 bases between the two germline ends.

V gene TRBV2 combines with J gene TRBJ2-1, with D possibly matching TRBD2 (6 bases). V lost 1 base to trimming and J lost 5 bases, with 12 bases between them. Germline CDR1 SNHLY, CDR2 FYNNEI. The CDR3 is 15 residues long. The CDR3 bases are TGTGCCAGCAGTGAAGAGGGCCGGGGGAACAATGAGCAGTTCTTC. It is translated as CASSEEGRGNNEQFF.

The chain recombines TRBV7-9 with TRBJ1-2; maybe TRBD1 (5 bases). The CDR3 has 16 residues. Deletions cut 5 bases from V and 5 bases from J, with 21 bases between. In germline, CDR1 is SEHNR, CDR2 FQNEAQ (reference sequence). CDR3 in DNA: TGTGCCAGCAGCCTATGGGGGACCCCTGGGGCTTATGGCTACACCTTC. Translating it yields CASSLWGTPGAYGYTF.